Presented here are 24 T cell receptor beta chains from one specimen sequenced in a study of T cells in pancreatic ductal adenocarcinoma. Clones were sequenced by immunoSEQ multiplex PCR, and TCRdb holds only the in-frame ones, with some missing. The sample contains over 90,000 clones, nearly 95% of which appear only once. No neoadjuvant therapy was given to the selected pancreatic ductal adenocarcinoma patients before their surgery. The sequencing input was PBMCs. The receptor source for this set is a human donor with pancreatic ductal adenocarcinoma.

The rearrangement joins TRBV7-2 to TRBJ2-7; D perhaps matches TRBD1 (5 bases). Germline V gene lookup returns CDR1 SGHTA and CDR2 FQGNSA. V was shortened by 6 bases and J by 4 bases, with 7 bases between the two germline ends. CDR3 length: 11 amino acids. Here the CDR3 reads CASSRQYEQYF. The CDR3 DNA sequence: TGTGCCAGCAGTCGACAGTACGAGCAGTACTTC.

CDR3 DNA sequence: TGTGCCATCAGTGGGACTAGCGGACATCCTCAAGAGACCCAGTACTTC. This translates into CAISGTSGHPQETQYF. The chain is built from TRBV10-3 and TRBJ2-5; 10 bases fit TRBD2. J lost 2 bases, V lost 4 bases, and 7 bases had no gene match. In germline, CDR1 is ENHRY, CDR2 SYGVKD. There are 16 residues in the CDR3.

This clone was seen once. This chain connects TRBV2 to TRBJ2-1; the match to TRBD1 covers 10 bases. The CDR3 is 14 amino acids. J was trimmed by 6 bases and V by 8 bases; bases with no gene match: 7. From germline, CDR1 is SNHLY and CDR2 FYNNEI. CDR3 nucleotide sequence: TGTGCCAGCGACGGACAGGGGGTCAGCAATGAGCAGTTCTTC. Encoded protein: CASDGQGVSNEQFF.

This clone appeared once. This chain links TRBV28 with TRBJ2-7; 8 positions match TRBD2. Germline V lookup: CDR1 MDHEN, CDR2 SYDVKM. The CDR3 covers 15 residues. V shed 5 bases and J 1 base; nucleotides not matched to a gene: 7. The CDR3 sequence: CASSHPPSGSYEQYF. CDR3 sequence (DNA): TGTGCCAGCAGTCACCCCCCTAGCGGGTCCTACGAGCAGTACTTC.

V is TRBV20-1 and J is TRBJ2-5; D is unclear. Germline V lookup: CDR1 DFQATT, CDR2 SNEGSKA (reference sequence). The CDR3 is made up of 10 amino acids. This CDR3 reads CSPGQETQYF. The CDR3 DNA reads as TGCAGCCCAGGACAAGAGACCCAGTACTTC.

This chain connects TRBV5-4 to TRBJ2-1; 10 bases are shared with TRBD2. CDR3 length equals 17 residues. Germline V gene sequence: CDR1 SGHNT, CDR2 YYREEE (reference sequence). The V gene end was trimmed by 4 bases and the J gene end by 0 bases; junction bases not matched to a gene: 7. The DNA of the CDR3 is TGTGCCAGCAGCAAGACTAGCGGGTATAGCTCCTACAATGAGCAGTTCTTC. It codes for CASSKTSGYSSYNEQFF.

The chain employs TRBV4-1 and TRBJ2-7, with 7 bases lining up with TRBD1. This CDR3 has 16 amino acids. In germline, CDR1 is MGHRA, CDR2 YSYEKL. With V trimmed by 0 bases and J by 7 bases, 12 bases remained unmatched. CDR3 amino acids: CASSQEVRNRGREQYF. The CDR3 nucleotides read TGCGCCAGCAGCCAAGAGGTTAGGAACAGGGGTCGTGAGCAGTACTTC.

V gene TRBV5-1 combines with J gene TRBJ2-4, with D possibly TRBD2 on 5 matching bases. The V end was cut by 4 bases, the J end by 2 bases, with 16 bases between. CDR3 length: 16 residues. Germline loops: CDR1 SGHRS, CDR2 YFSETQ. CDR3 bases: TGCGCCAGCAGCGACCCGCCCGAGGGCTCCAAAAACATTCAGTACTTC. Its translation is CASSDPPEGSKNIQYF. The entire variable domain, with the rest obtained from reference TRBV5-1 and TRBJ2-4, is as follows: KAGVTQTPRYLIKTRGQQVTLSCSPISGHRSVSWYQQTPGQGLQFLFEYFSETQRNKGNFPGRFSGRQFSNSRSEMNVSTLELGDSALYLCASSDPPEGSKNIQYFGAGTRLSVL.

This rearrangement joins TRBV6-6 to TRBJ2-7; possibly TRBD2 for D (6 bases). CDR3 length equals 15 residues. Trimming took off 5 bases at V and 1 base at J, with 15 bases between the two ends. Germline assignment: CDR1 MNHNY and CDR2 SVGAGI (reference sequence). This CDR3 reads CASSNWGVSSYEQYF. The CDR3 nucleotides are TGTGCCAGCAGTAACTGGGGGGTCTCGTCCTACGAGCAGTACTTC.

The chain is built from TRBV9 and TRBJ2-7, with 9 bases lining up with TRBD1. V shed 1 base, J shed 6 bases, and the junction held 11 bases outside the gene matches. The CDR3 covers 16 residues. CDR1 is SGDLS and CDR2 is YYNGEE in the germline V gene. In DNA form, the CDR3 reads TGTGCCAGCAGCGTACAAGGGGGGACAGGGTTTGCCGAGCAGTACTTC. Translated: CASSVQGGTGFAEQYF.

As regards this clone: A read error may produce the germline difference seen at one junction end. In DNA form, the CDR3 reads TGTGCCAGCCCACCCTTTCGATCCCGCGAAACTAGCCACGAGCAGTACTTC. Translation: CASPPFRSRETSHEQYF. The V and J genes are TRBV18 and TRBJ2-7, with D possibly matching TRBD2 (6 bases). CDR3 size: 17 residues. CDR1 is KGHSH, CDR2 LQKENI, per germline.

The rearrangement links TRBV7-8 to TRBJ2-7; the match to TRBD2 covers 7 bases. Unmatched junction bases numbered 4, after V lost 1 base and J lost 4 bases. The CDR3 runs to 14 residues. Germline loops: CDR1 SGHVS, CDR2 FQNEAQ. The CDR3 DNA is TGTGCCAGCAGCTTAGGTGGACTAGGTTACGAGCAGTACTTC. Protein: CASSLGGLGYEQYF.

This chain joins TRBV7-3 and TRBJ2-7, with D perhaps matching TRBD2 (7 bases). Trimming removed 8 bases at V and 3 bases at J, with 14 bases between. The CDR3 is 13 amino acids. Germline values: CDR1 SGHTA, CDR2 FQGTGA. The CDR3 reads CASQKGEGYEQYF. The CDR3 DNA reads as TGTGCCAGCCAAAAGGGGGAGGGCTACGAGCAGTACTTC.

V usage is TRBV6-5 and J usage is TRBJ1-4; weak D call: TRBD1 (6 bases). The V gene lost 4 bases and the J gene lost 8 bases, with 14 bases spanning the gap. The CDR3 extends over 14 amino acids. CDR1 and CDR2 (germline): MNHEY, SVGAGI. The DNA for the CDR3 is TGTGCCAGCAGTTCGCTCAGGGGCGAAGAAAAACTGTTTTTT. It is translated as CASSSLRGEEKLFF.

CDR3 coding DNA: TGCGCCAGCAGCTTGGCTAGCGGGATTAAGTACGAGCAGTACTTC. Amino acids: CASSLASGIKYEQYF. The genes are TRBV5-1 and TRBJ2-7; 9 nucleotides agree with TRBD2. Per germline, CDR1 SGHRS and CDR2 YFSETQ. The CDR3 covers 15 residues. V shed 0 bases, J shed 4 bases, and the junction held 5 bases outside the gene matches.

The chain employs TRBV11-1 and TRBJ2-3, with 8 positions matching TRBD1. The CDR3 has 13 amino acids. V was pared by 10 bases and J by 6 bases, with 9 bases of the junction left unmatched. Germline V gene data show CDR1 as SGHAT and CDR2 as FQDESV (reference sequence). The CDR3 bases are TGTGCCACCTCGACAGGGGAAAGGGATACGCAGTATTTT. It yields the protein CATSTGERDTQYF.

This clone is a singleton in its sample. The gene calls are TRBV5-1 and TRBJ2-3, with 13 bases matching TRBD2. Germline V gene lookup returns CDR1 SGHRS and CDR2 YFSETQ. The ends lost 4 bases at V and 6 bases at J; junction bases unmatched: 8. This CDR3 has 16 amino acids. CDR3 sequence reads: CASSHGLAGDIDTQYF. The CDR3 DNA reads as TGCGCCAGCAGCCACGGACTAGCGGGAGATATTGATACGCAGTATTTT.

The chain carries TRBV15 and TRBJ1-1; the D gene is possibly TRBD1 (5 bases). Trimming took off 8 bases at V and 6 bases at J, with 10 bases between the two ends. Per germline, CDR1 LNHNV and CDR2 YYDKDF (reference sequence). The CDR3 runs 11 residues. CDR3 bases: TGTGCCACCGGTAGGGGCTCTGAAGCTTTCTTT. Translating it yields CATGRGSEAFF. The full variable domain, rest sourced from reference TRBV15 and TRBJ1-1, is DAMVIQNPRYQVTQFGKPVTLSCSQTLNHNVMYWYQQKSSQAPKLLFHYYDKDFNNEADTPDNFQSRRPNTSFCFLDIRSPGLGDTAMYLCATGRGSEAFFGQGTRLTVV.

The CDR3 coding sequence is TGTGCCAGCAGCCGACAAGCGGGAGACGGAGAGACCCAGTACTTC. Its protein is CASSRQAGDGETQYF. The chain links TRBV9 to TRBJ2-5; TRBD2 aligns across 8 bases. Losses at the gene ends were 4 bases for V and 4 bases for J; bases not matched to a gene: 9. The CDR3 loop spans 15 amino acids. Germline V CDR1 and CDR2: SGDLS, YYNGEE.

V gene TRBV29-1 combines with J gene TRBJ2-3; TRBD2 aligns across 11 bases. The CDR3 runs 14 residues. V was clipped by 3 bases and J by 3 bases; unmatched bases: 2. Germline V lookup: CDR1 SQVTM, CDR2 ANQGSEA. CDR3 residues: CSVETSGVTDTQYF. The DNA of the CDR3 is TGCAGCGTTGAGACTAGCGGGGTAACAGATACGCAGTATTTT.

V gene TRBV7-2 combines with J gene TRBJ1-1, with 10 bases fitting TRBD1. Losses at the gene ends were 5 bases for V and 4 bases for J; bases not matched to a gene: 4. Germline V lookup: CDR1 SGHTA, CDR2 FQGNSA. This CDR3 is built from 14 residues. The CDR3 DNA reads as TGTGCCAGCAGCCGGGGACAGGGGTCCACTGAAGCTTTCTTT. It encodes CASSRGQGSTEAFF.

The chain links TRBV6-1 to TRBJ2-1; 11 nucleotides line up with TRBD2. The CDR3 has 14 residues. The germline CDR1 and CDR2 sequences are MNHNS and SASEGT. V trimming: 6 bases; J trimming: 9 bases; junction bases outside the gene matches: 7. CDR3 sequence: CASSGLAGYGEQFF. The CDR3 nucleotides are TGTGCCAGCAGCGGACTAGCGGGCTATGGTGAGCAGTTCTTC.

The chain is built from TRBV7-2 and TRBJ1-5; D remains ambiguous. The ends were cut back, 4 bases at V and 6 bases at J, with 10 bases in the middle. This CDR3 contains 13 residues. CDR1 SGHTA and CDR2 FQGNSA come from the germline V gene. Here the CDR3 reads CASSSEFGQPQHF. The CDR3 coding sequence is TGTGCCAGCAGCTCTGAGTTCGGTCAGCCCCAGCATTTT.

The DNA of the CDR3 is TGTGCCAGTAGGCAGGGCACTGAAGCTTTCTTT. Residues: CASRQGTEAFF. V usage is TRBV19 and J usage is TRBJ1-1; possible D gene TRBD1, 5 bases. Trimming took off 6 bases at V and 4 bases at J, with 6 bases between the two ends. The CDR3 runs to 11 residues. From germline, CDR1 is LNHDA and CDR2 SQIVND (reference sequence).